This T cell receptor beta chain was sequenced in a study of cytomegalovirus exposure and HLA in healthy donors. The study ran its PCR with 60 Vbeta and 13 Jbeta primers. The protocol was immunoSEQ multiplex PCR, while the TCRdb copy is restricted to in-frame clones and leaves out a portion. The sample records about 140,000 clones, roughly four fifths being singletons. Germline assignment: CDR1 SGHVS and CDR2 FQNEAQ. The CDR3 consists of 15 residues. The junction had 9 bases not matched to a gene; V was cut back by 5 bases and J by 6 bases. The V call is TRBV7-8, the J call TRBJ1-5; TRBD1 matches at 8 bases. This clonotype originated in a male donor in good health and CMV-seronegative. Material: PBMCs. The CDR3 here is CASSQAAGGGQPQHF. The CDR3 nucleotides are TGTGCCAGCAGCCAAGCGGCAGGGGGCGGTCAGCCCCAGCATTTT.